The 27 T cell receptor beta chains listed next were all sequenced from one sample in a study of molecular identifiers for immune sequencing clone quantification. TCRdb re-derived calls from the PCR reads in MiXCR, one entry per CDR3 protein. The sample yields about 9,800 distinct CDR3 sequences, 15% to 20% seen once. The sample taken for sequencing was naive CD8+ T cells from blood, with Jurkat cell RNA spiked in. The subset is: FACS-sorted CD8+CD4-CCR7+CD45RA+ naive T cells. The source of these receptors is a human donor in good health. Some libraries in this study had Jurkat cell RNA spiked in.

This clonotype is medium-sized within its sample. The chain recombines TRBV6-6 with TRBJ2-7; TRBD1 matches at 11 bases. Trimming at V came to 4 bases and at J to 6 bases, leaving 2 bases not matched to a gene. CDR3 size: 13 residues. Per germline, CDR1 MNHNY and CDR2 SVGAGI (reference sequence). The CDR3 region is CASSSGTGGEQYF. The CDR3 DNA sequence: TGTGCCAGCAGTTCCGGGACAGGGGGCGAGCAGTACTTC.

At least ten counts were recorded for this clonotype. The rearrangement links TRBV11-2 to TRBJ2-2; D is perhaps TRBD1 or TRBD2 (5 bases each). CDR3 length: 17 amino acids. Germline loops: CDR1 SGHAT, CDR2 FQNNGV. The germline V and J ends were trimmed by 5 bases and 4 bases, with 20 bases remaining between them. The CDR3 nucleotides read TGTGCCAGCAGCATACGAAACCGGGACCCCGGCACCGGGGAGCTGTTTTTT. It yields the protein CASSIRNRDPGTGELFF.

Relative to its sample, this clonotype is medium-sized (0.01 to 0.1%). Written as DNA, the CDR3 is TGCAGCGTTGCGGTGGACCCCTCCGCTACAGATACGCAGTATTTT. Translating gives CSVAVDPSATDTQYF. The rearrangement uses TRBV29-1 and TRBJ2-3; D remains unclear. Germline CDR1 SQVTM, CDR2 ANQGSEA. The CDR3 spans 15 residues. V was cut by 4 bases and J by 3 bases, with 17 bases left in between.

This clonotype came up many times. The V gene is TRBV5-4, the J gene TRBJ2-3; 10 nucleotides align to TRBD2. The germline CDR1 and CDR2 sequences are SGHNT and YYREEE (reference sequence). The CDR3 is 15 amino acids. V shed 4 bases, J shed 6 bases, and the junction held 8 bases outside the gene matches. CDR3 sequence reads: CASSNLAGEGDTQYF. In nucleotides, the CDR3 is TGTGCCAGCAGCAACCTAGCGGGAGAAGGTGATACGCAGTATTTT.

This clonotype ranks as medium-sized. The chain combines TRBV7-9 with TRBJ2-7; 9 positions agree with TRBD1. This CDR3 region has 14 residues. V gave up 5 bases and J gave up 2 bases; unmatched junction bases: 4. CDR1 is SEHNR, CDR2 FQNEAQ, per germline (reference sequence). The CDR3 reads CASSPWDRAYEQYF. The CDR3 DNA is TGTGCCAGCAGCCCATGGGACAGGGCCTACGAGCAGTACTTC.

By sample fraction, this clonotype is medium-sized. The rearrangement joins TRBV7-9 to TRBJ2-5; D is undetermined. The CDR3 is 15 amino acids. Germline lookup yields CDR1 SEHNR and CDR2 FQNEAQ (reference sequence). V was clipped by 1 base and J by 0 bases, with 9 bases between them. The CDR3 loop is CASSLEGEHQETQYF. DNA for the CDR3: TGTGCCAGCAGCTTAGAAGGAGAGCACCAAGAGACCCAGTACTTC.

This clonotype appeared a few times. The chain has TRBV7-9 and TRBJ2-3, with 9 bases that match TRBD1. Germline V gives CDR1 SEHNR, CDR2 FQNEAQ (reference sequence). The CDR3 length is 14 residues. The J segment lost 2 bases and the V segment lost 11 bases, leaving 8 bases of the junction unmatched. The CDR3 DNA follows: TGTGCCGGCATTCGGACAGGGGTCACAGATACGCAGTATTTT. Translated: CAGIRTGVTDTQYF.

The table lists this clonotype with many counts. The CDR3 loop reads CASTRDSRETQYF. CDR3 nucleotide sequence: TGTGCCAGCACCCGGGACTCCAGAGAGACCCAGTACTTC. The rearrangement joins TRBV6-2 or TRBV6-3 to TRBJ2-5; TRBD2 might be the D (6 bases). Germline assignment: CDR1 MNHEY and CDR2 SVGEGT. The ends were cut back, 7 bases at V and 4 bases at J, with 13 bases in the middle. The CDR3 has 13 residues.

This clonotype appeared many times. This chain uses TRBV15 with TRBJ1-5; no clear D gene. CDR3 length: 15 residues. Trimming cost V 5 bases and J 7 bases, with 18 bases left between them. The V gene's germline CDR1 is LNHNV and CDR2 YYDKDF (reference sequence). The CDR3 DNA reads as TGTGCCACCAGCCCCGATCCGGGATATGACCAGCCCCAGCATTTT. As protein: CATSPDPGYDQPQHF.

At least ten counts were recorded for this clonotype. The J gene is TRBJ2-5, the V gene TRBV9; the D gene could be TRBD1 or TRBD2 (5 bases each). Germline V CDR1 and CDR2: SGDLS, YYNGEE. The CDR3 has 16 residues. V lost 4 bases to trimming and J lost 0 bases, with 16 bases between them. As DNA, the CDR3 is TGTGCCAGCAGCCCCGGGGCCTTTAGCGACCAAGAGACCCAGTACTTC. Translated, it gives CASSPGAFSDQETQYF.

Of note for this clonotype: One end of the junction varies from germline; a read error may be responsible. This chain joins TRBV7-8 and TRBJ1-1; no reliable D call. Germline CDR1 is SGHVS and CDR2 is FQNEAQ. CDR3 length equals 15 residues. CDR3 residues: CVSSLVASSNTEAFF. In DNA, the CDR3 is TGTGTCAGCAGCTTAGTCGCTAGCTCGAACACTGAAGCTTTCTTT.

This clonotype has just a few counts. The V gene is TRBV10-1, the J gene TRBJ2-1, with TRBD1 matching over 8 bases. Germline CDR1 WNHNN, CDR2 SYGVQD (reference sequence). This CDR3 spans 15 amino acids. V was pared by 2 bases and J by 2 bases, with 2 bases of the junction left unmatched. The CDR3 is CASSEPGQAYNEQFF. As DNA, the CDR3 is TGCGCCAGCAGTGAGCCGGGACAGGCCTACAATGAGCAGTTCTTC.

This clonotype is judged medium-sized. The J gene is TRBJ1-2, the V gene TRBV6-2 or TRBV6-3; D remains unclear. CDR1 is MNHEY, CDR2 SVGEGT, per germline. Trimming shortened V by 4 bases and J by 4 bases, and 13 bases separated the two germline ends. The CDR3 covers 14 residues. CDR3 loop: CASSSFDGVYGYTF. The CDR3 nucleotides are TGTGCCAGCAGTTCCTTTGACGGAGTCTATGGCTACACCTTC.

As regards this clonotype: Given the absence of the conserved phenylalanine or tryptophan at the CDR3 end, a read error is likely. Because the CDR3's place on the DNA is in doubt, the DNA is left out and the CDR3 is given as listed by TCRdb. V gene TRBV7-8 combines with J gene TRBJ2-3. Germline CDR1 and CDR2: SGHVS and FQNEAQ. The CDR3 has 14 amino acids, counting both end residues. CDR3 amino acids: CASRSSGATGTQSV.

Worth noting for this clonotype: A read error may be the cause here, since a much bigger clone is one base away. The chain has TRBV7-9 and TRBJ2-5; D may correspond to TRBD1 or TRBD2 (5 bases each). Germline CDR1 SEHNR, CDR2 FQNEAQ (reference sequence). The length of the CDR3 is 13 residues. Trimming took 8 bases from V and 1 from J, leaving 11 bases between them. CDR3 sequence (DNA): TGTGCCAGCGGCCCCGGGACCCAAGAGACCCAGTACTTC. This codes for CASGPGTQETQYF. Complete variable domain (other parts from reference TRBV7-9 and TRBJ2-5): DTGVSQNPRHKITKRGQNVTFRCDPISEHNRLYWYRQTLGQGPEFLTYFQNEAQLEKSRLLSDRFSAERPKGSFSTLEIQRTEQGDSAMYLCASGPGTQETQYFGPGTRLLVL.

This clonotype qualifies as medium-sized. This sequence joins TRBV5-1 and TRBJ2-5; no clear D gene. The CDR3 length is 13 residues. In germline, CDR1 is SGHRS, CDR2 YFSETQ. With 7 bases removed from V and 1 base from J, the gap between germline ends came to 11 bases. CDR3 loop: CASQTNGQETQYF. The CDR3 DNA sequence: TGCGCCAGCCAAACAAACGGCCAAGAGACCCAGTACTTC.

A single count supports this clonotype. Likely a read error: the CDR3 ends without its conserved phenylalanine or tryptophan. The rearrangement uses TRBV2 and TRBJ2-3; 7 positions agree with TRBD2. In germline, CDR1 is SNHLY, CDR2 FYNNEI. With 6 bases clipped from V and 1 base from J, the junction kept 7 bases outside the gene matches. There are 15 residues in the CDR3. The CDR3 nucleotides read TGTGCCAGCAGGGGGACTACCACTCGCACAGATACGCAGTATCTC. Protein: CASRGTTTRTDTQYL.

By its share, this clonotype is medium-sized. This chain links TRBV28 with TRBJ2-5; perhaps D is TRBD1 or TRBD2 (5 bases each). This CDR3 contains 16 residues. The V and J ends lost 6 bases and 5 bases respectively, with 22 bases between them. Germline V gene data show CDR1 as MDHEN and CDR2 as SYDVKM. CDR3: CASSYRTSYLVETQYF. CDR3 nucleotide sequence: TGTGCCAGCAGCTACAGGACTTCTTACTTGGTCGAGACCCAGTACTTC.

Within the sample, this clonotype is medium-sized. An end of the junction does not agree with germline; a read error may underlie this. The CDR3 nucleotides are TGTGCCAGCAGTTTAAGCGGCAGCATGAACACTGAAGCTTTCTTC. Protein sequence: CASSLSGSMNTEAFF. The rearrangement uses TRBV27 and TRBJ1-1; D unclear. Germline CDR1 MNHEY, CDR2 SMNVEV (reference sequence). This CDR3 contains 15 residues.

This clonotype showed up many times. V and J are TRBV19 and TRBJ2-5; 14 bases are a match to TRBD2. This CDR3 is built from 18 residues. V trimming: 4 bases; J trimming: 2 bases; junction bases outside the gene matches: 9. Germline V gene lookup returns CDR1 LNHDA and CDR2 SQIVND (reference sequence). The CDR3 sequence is CASSTPPGLAGAQETQYF. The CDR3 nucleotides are TGTGCCAGTAGTACCCCCCCGGGACTAGCGGGAGCACAAGAGACCCAGTACTTC.

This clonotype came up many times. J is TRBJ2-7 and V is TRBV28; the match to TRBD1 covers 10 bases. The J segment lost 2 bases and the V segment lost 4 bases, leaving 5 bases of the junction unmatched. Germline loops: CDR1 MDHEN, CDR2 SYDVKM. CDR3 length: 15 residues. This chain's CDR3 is CASSSQDRGAYEQYF. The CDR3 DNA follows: TGTGCCAGCAGTTCCCAGGACAGGGGGGCCTACGAGCAGTACTTC.

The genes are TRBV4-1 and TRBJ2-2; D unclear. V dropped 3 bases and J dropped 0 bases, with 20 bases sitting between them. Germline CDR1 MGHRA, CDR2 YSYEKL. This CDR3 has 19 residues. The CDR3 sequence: CASSHRTDATYTNTGELFF. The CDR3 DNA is TGCGCCAGCAGCCACAGGACCGACGCCACTTATACGAACACCGGGGAGCTGTTTTTT.

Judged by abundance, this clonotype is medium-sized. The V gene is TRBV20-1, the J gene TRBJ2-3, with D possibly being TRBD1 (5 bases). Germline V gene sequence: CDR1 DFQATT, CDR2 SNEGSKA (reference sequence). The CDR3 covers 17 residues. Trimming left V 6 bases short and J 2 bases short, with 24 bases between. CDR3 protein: CSAKLRPGNPFTDTQYF. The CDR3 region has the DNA TGCAGTGCCAAATTACGCCCAGGGAACCCTTTCACAGATACGCAGTATTTT.

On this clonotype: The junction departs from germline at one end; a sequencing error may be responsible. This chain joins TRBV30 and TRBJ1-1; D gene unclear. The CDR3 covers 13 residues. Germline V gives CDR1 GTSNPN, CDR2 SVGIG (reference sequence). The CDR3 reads CAWAQDPNTGAFF. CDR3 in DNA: TGTGCCTGGGCTCAGGACCCGAACACTGGAGCTTTCTTT.

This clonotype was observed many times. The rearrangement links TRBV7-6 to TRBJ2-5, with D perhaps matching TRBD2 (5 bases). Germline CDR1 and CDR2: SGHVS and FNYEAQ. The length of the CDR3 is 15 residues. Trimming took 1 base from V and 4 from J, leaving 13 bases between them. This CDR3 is CASSLEAVPAETQYF. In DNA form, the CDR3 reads TGTGCCAGCAGCTTAGAAGCGGTGCCAGCAGAGACCCAGTACTTC. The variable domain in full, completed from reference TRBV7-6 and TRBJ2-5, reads GAGVSQSPRYKVTKRGQDVALRCDPISGHVSLYWYRQALGQGPEFLTYFNYEAQQDKSGLPNDRFSAERPEGSISTLTIQRTEQRDSAMYRCASSLEAVPAETQYFGPGTRLLVL.

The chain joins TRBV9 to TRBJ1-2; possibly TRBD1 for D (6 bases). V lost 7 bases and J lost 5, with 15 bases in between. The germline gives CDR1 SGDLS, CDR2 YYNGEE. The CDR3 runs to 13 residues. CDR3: CASSSTGRYGYTF. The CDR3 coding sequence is TGTGCCAGCTCGTCGACAGGAAGATATGGCTACACCTTC.

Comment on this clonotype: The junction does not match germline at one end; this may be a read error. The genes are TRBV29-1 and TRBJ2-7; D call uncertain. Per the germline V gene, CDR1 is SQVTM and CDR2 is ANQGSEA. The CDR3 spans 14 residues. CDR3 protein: CSIVPLAARYEQHF. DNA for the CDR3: TGCAGCATTGTTCCTTTAGCCGCGAGATACGAGCAGCACTTC.